The 25 T cell receptor beta chains given below trace back to one sample, sequenced in a study of T cell responses to AZD1222 COVID-19 vaccine. TCRdb keeps only in-frame clones here, not all; method: immunoSEQ multiplex PCR. The repertoire holds 140,000 to 150,000 clones, with 80% to 90% as singletons. The specimen was peripheral blood, collected on day 0 of AZD1222 vaccination. All receptors come from an adult in good health.

V is TRBV19 and J is TRBJ2-3, with D maybe TRBD1 (6 bases). V gave up 4 bases and J gave up 0 bases, with 17 bases separating them. The CDR3 has 17 residues. Germline V gene lookup returns CDR1 LNHDA and CDR2 SQIVND (reference sequence). The chain's CDR3 is CASSTNRAFSSTDTQYF. For the CDR3, the DNA is TGTGCCAGTAGTACGAACAGGGCCTTCTCTAGCACAGATACGCAGTATTTT.

The rearrangement links TRBV9 to TRBJ1-6; TRBD1 matches at 7 bases. In germline, CDR1 is SGDLS, CDR2 YYNGEE. This CDR3 spans 15 amino acids. V shed 7 bases and J 8 bases; nucleotides not matched to a gene: 12. The DNA for the CDR3 is TGTGCCAGCGGGGCCGGCACAGGGGTTGATTCACCCCTCCACTTT. Residues: CASGAGTGVDSPLHF.

V and J are TRBV27 and TRBJ2-1; 10 bases fit TRBD2. Looked up from germline, CDR1 is MNHEY and CDR2 is SMNVEV (reference sequence). The CDR3 is 14 residues long. The J segment lost 10 bases and the V segment lost 8 bases, leaving 11 bases of the junction unmatched. The CDR3, as DNA: TGTGCCAGCGGGCTAGCGGGAGTAGACTCCGAGCAGTTCTTC. As protein: CASGLAGVDSEQFF.

The chain carries TRBV5-5 and TRBJ2-5; TRBD1 agrees at 7 bases. CDR1 SGHKS and CDR2 YYEKEE come from the germline V gene (reference sequence). The CDR3 has 15 residues. V dropped 4 bases and J dropped 5; count of bases not matched to a gene: 11. The CDR3 sequence is CASSPDRFWSETQYF. The CDR3 DNA reads as TGTGCCAGCAGCCCGGACAGGTTCTGGAGTGAGACCCAGTACTTC.

The V call is TRBV4-1, the J call TRBJ2-3; TRBD2 matches 8 bases. This CDR3 contains 16 residues. Germline V gene lookup returns CDR1 MGHRA and CDR2 YSYEKL. V shed 0 bases, J shed 6 bases, and the junction held 8 bases outside the gene matches. CDR3 DNA sequence: TGCGCCAGCAGCCAAGATGGGAGCGGGAGTCGGGATACGCAGTATTTT. It codes for CASSQDGSGSRDTQYF.

This clone was counted once. This chain connects TRBV29-1 to TRBJ2-7, with D possibly being TRBD1 (6 bases). CDR1 SQVTM and CDR2 ANQGSEA come from the germline V gene. V was trimmed by 5 bases and J by 7 bases, leaving 15 bases between them. This CDR3 is built from 12 residues. CDR3 sequence (DNA): TGCAGCGTTCATCAGGGGTCGATTGAGCAGTACTTC. This sequence encodes CSVHQGSIEQYF.

The chain carries TRBV18 and TRBJ2-3; 9 nucleotides match TRBD2. The CDR3 has 15 residues. V dropped 6 bases and J dropped 5; count of bases not matched to a gene: 9. Germline loops: CDR1 KGHSH, CDR2 LQKENI. CDR3 DNA: TGTGCCAGCTCCTTGACTAGCGGTGGAGGAGATACGCAGTATTTT. Its protein product is CASSLTSGGGDTQYF.

The chain is built from TRBV19 and TRBJ2-1; D assignment may be TRBD1 or TRBD2 (5 bases each). This CDR3 is built from 16 residues. V was clipped by 7 bases and J by 4 bases, with 20 bases between them. Germline values: CDR1 LNHDA, CDR2 SQIVND (reference sequence). This CDR3 reads CASMGALGDIYNEQFF. CDR3 in DNA: TGTGCCAGTATGGGAGCGCTGGGGGATATATACAATGAGCAGTTCTTC.

The chain employs TRBV7-9 and TRBJ2-4; tentative D call: TRBD1 (6 bases). This CDR3 has 16 residues. Germline V gene sequence: CDR1 SEHNR, CDR2 FQNEAQ (reference sequence). V lost 4 bases to trimming and J lost 1 base, with 14 bases between them. The CDR3 sequence: CASSSRDNGAKNIQYF. The CDR3 coding sequence is TGTGCCAGCAGCTCTCGGGACAATGGGGCCAAAAACATTCAGTACTTC.

The chain has TRBV24-1 and TRBJ1-1; 7 bases are shared with TRBD1. Unmatched junction bases numbered 7, after V lost 7 bases and J lost 3 bases. The CDR3 length is 14 residues. Germline V lookup: CDR1 KGHDR, CDR2 SFDVKD. CDR3 in amino acids: CATRQQGRDTEAFF. In nucleotides, the CDR3 is TGTGCCACCAGGCAACAGGGGAGGGACACTGAAGCTTTCTTT.

The rearrangement joins TRBV19 to TRBJ1-3; D is unclear. The V gene lost 3 bases and the J gene lost 0 bases, with 9 bases spanning the gap. The CDR3 totals 15 residues. Germline loops: CDR1 LNHDA, CDR2 SQIVND (reference sequence). This CDR3 is CASSIADHSGNTIYF. In DNA form, the CDR3 reads TGTGCCAGTAGTATTGCGGACCACTCTGGAAACACCATATATTTT.

The chain carries TRBV25-1 and TRBJ1-1, with TRBD1 matching 9 bases. Germline-derived CDR1 and CDR2 are MGHDK and SYGVNS. The CDR3 length is 16 residues. J was trimmed by 4 bases and V by 4 bases; bases with no gene match: 10. The CDR3 DNA follows: TGTGCCAGCAGTGCGATACAGGGGGCGGGTCTCACTGAAGCTTTCTTT. The encoded protein is CASSAIQGAGLTEAFF.

This chain connects TRBV2 to TRBJ1-5; D call uncertain. CDR3 length: 13 residues. V gave up 5 bases and J gave up 8 bases, with 13 bases separating them. Germline values: CDR1 SNHLY, CDR2 FYNNEI. CDR3 loop: CASSSSWEKPQHF. CDR3 sequence (DNA): TGTGCCAGCAGTTCCTCCTGGGAGAAGCCCCAGCATTTT.

The chain employs TRBV30 and TRBJ2-7; TRBD2 is a possible D gene (5 bases). Trimming left V 4 bases short and J 6 bases short, with 19 bases between. The germline V gene has CDR1 GTSNPN and CDR2 SVGIG (reference sequence). The CDR3 is made up of 14 amino acids. This CDR3 reads CAWTHRGRLSEQYF. CDR3 coding DNA: TGTGCCTGGACCCACCGGGGTAGATTAAGCGAGCAGTACTTC.

The rearrangement uses TRBV4-2 and TRBJ1-4; D uncertain. With 9 bases removed from V and 2 bases from J, the gap between germline ends came to 10 bases. Germline CDR1 and CDR2: LGHNA and YNFKEQ. The CDR3 has 13 amino acids. In DNA form, the CDR3 reads TGTGCCAGTGACGACGGCACTAATGAAAAACTGTTTTTT. Amino acids: CASDDGTNEKLFF.

The J gene is TRBJ2-2, the V gene TRBV14; tentative D call: TRBD1 (5 bases). Germline V lookup: CDR1 SGHDN, CDR2 FVKESK. V was cut by 3 bases and J by 5 bases, with 13 bases left in between. CDR3 size: 15 residues. CDR3 in DNA: TGTGCCAGCAGCCACCCCCAGGGTGGGACCGGGGAGCTGTTTTTT. It encodes CASSHPQGGTGELFF.

The V and J genes are TRBV18 and TRBJ1-1; weak D call: TRBD1 (5 bases). V was trimmed by 5 bases and J by 0 bases, leaving 13 bases between them. From germline, CDR1 is KGHSH and CDR2 LQKENI. The CDR3 extends over 15 amino acids. The CDR3 loop reads CASSLRGPMNTEAFF. Here the CDR3 DNA reads TGTGCCAGCTCATTACGGGGACCCATGAACACTGAAGCTTTCTTT. Combining the CDR3 with reference TRBV18 and TRBJ1-1 gives the whole variable domain NAGVMQNPRHLVRRRGQEARLRCSPMKGHSHVYWYRQLPEEGLKFMVYLQKENIIDESGMPKERFSAEFPKEGPSILRIQQVVRGDSAAYFCASSLRGPMNTEAFFGQGTRLTVV.

This clone was counted between two and nine times. This chain joins TRBV12-3 or TRBV12-4 and TRBJ2-5, with D unclear. The V and J ends lost 9 bases and 6 bases respectively, with 11 bases between them. The length of the CDR3 is 11 residues. The CDR3: CASSLMQTQYF. CDR3 DNA sequence: TGTGCCAGTTCCCTCATGCAGACCCAGTACTTC.

In this sample, this clone turned up a few times. The chain couples TRBV28 to TRBJ1-2; D not resolved. The CDR3 runs 13 residues. The V gene lost 7 bases and the J gene lost 0 bases, with 9 bases spanning the gap. CDR1 is MDHEN, CDR2 SYDVKM, per germline. CDR3 in amino acids: CASNPTPNYGYTF. CDR3 DNA: TGTGCCAGCAACCCGACACCTAACTATGGCTACACCTTC.

This sequence joins TRBV19 and TRBJ1-5, with a weak D call TRBD1 (6 bases). The CDR3 extends over 17 amino acids. Trimming left V 0 bases short and J 11 bases short, with 23 bases between. The germline V gene has CDR1 LNHDA and CDR2 SQIVND (reference sequence). The CDR3 here is CASSIDLTTGLNVAQHF. CDR3 coding DNA: TGTGCCAGTAGTATAGATCTCACGACAGGTCTGAACGTGGCCCAGCATTTT.

The rearrangement uses TRBV7-2 and TRBJ1-3; D is undetermined. The germline gives CDR1 SGHTA, CDR2 FQGNSA. The CDR3 is 12 residues long. Trimming pared 1 base from V and 14 bases from J, leaving 12 bases between. CDR3 nucleotide sequence: TGTGCCAGCAGCTTAGGTCCAGCGCACCTATATTTT. It is translated as CASSLGPAHLYF.

The chain links TRBV12-2 to TRBJ1-3. TRBV12-2 is termed a pseudogene. This CDR3 comprises 17 residues. CDR3 bases: TGTGCAAGTCGCCTGGGGGGCATTGGAAACTCTGGAAACACCATATATTTT. Protein: CASRLGGIGNSGNTIYF.

The J gene is TRBJ1-2, the V gene TRBV3-1 (or the pseudogene TRBV3-2), with D possibly matching TRBD1 (5 bases). V was cut by 3 bases and J by 0 bases, with 11 bases left in between. Germline loops: CDR1 LGHDT, CDR2 YNNKEL (reference sequence). The CDR3 spans 15 residues. DNA for the CDR3: TGTGCCAGCAGCCATGGACACCGGGCTAACTATGGCTACACCTTC. It specifies CASSHGHRANYGYTF.

The rearrangement uses TRBV7-6 and TRBJ1-3; TRBD1 is a possible D gene (6 bases). This CDR3 region has 17 residues. Per germline, CDR1 SGHVS and CDR2 FNYEAQ. Trimming took 3 bases from V and 0 from J, leaving 15 bases between them. This CDR3 is CASSFMDRANSGNTIYF. CDR3 bases: TGTGCCAGCAGCTTTATGGACAGAGCCAACTCTGGAAACACCATATATTTT. Full variable domain (remainder filled in from reference TRBV7-6 and TRBJ1-3): GAGVSQSPRYKVTKRGQDVALRCDPISGHVSLYWYRQALGQGPEFLTYFNYEAQQDKSGLPNDRFSAERPEGSISTLTIQRTEQRDSAMYRCASSFMDRANSGNTIYFGEGSWLTVV.

The V and J genes are TRBV5-1 and TRBJ1-3, with unresolved D. The CDR3 runs 14 residues. Trimming took 0 bases from V and 4 from J, leaving 8 bases between them. Germline V lookup: CDR1 SGHRS, CDR2 YFSETQ. Here the CDR3 DNA reads TGCGCCAGCAGCTTGGGGGCTTCGGGAAACACCATATATTTT. The encoded protein is CASSLGASGNTIYF.